A single sample gave rise to the 10 T cell receptor beta chains below, sequenced in a study of T cell repertoires in ileal Crohn's disease. Only in-frame clones appear in the TCRdb table, and some are missing; sequencing was by immunoSEQ multiplex PCR. The table shows several thousand clones, with nearly 95% occurring only once. The specimen sequenced was ileal tissue. The receptors stem from an adult with Crohn's disease.

V gene TRBV5-1 combines with J gene TRBJ2-1; no firm D call. Germline CDR1 and CDR2: SGHRS and YFSETQ. This CDR3 is 16 amino acids long. V lost 4 bases and J 5 bases, leaving 19 bases between the germline ends. The CDR3 coding sequence is TGCGCCAGCAGCCCCCTCCAACCCAGGCCCGACAATGAGCAGTTCTTC. The encoded protein is CASSPLQPRPDNEQFF.

The chain recombines TRBV19 with TRBJ2-7; D may be TRBD2 (6 bases). CDR1 is LNHDA and CDR2 is SQIVND in the germline V gene (reference sequence). V lost 5 bases and J lost 2, with 10 bases in between. The CDR3 totals 13 residues. CDR3 loop: CASSWDSTYEQYF. Here the CDR3 DNA reads TGTGCCAGTAGTTGGGACTCCACCTACGAGCAGTACTTC.

V usage is TRBV9 and J usage is TRBJ2-2, with 9 positions matching TRBD1. CDR3 length: 14 amino acids. Trimming removed 4 bases from V and 6 bases from J; junction bases left unmatched: 4. Germline loops: CDR1 SGDLS, CDR2 YYNGEE. The CDR3 nucleotides are TGTGCCAGCAGCTTACGACAGGGGGCCGGGGAGCTGTTTTTT. Protein sequence: CASSLRQGAGELFF.

The chain combines TRBV7-3 with TRBJ2-3; D is perhaps TRBD2 (5 bases). Trimming shortened V by 2 bases and J by 1 base, and 10 bases separated the two germline ends. CDR1 and CDR2 (germline): SGHTA, FQGTGA. CDR3 length: 15 amino acids. CDR3 coding DNA: TGTGCCAGCAGCTTACGATCCGGGGGCACAGATACGCAGTATTTT. Its protein is CASSLRSGGTDTQYF.

This clone was picked up one time. The chain joins TRBV30 to TRBJ2-5; D perhaps matches TRBD2 (6 bases). The CDR3 covers 12 residues. CDR1 and CDR2 (germline): GTSNPN, SVGIG (reference sequence). Between the trimmed V and J ends, which lost 0 bases and 4 bases, there was a span of 6 bases. CDR3: CAWSVAGETQYF. Written as DNA, the CDR3 is TGTGCCTGGAGTGTAGCGGGAGAGACCCAGTACTTC.

The V gene is TRBV7-6, the J gene TRBJ2-1; D is perhaps TRBD2 (5 bases). The germline V gene has CDR1 SGHVS and CDR2 FNYEAQ. V lost 1 base and J 0 bases, leaving 13 bases between the germline ends. The CDR3 loop spans 17 amino acids. In DNA form, the CDR3 reads TGTGCCAGCAGCTTAGAAGCGGAAGATAACTCCTACAATGAGCAGTTCTTC. This gives the protein CASSLEAEDNSYNEQFF.

CDR3 in DNA: TGTGCCAGCAGCACACTCCGGGACAGGGGGCCTGGCTACACCTTC. This translates into CASSTLRDRGPGYTF. This chain uses TRBV7-9 with TRBJ1-2, with TRBD1 matching over 12 bases. The CDR3 spans 15 residues. CDR1 and CDR2 (germline): SEHNR, FQNEAQ (reference sequence). V lost 5 bases and J lost 7; bases outside the gene matches: 8.

The V call is TRBV7-8, the J call TRBJ2-1, with 7 bases lining up with TRBD2. V lost 8 bases to trimming and J lost 1 base; unmatched junction nucleotides: 5. Germline V CDR1 and CDR2: SGHVS, FQNEAQ. The CDR3 runs 14 residues. The CDR3 nucleotides are TGTGCCAGCTACTTGGGAGGGTCCTACAATGAGCAGTTCTTC. Translated: CASYLGGSYNEQFF.

This chain connects TRBV2 to TRBJ2-3; 12 bases are shared with TRBD2. With V trimmed by 6 bases and J by 4 bases, 2 bases remained unmatched. CDR1 is SNHLY, CDR2 FYNNEI, per germline. CDR3 size: 14 residues. The CDR3: CASRPSGRADTQYF. CDR3 bases: TGTGCCAGCAGACCTAGCGGGAGGGCAGATACGCAGTATTTT.

This chain uses TRBV19 with TRBJ2-7; 8 nucleotides match TRBD2. From germline, CDR1 is LNHDA and CDR2 SQIVND (reference sequence). The length of the CDR3 is 15 residues. V lost 5 bases, J lost 9 bases, and 15 bases stayed unmatched. The CDR3 sequence: CASSFSGLASDRQYF. For the CDR3, the DNA is TGTGCCAGTAGTTTTAGCGGACTAGCTTCAGATCGGCAGTACTTC. Together with reference TRBV19 and TRBJ2-7, the CDR3 gives the full variable domain: DGGITQSPKYLFRKEGQNVTLSCEQNLNHDAMYWYRQDPGQGLRLIYYSQIVNDFQKGDIAEGYSVSREKKESFPLTVTSAQKNPTAFYLCASSFSGLASDRQYFGPGTRLTVT.